What follows describes a single T cell receptor (beta chain). The antigen is not known. The data originate from a study of cytomegalovirus exposure and HLA in healthy donors. Study observations and caveats: A later analysis linked a missense variant in DCLRE1C to the trimming of TCR beta V and J genes. It was reported that the classifier diagnosed cytomegalovirus status with high specificity and sensitivity in both the original and validation cohorts. Listed as cytomegalovirus-associated were about 160 TCR beta chains.

The CDR3 covers 15 residues. Germline CDR1 reads SGDLS; CDR2 reads YYNGEE. With V trimmed by 4 bases and J by 3 bases, 9 bases remained unmatched. The PCR ran on 60 Vbeta and 13 Jbeta primers. Profiled with immunoSEQ multiplex PCR; TCRdb holds only in-frame clones, not every one. The sample lists a few hundred thousand clones, 70% to 90% seen once, with 2.9% in the top ten. The origin of this receptor is a young man in good health and CMV-seronegative. The V and J genes are TRBV9 and TRBJ1-2; 7 nucleotides align to TRBD1. Sequences were obtained from PBMCs. The DNA for the CDR3 is TGTGCCAGCAGCCAAAGGAGCGGACAGGACTATGGCTACACCTTC. Translated: CASSQRSGQDYGYTF.